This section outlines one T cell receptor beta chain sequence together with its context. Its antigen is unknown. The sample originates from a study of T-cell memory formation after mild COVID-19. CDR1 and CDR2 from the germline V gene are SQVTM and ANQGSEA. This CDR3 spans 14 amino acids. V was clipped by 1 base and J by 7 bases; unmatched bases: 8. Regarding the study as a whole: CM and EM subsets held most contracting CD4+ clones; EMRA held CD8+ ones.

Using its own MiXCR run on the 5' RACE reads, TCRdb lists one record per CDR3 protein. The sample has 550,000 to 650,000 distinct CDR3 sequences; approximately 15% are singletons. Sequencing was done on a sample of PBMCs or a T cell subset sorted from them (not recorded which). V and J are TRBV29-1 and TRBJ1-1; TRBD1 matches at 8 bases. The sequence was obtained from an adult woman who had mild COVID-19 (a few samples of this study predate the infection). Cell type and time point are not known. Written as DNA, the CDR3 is TGCAGCGTTGAAGGACAGGGGCGGGCGGGTGAAGCTTTCTTT. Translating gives CSVEGQGRAGEAFF. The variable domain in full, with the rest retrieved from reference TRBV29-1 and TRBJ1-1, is SAVISQKPSRDICQRGTSLTIQCQVDSQVTMMFWYRQQPGQSLTLIATANQGSEATYESGFVIDKFPISRPNLTFSTLTVSNMSPEDSSIYLCSVEGQGRAGEAFFGQGTRLTVV.